This T cell receptor (beta chain) was recovered during a study of TIL therapy for anti-PD-1-resistant metastatic lung cancer. Study at large: Patients then received nivolumab; progressors got lymphodepletion, TIL and IL-2.

Time point meaning: pre-treatment sample, taken before nivolumab and TIL therapy. Adults with stage 4 NSCLC were enrolled in a phase I trial. The CDR3 covers 15 residues. The germline gives CDR1 SGHAT, CDR2 FQNNGV. With 0 bases removed from V and 3 bases from J, the gap between germline ends came to 12 bases. The immunoSEQ assay was v3. The protocol was immunoSEQ multiplex PCR, while the TCRdb copy is restricted to in-frame clones and leaves out a portion. The table shows about 16,000 clones, with less than 80% occurring only once. The genes are TRBV11-2 and TRBJ2-7; unclear D gene. Sequenced here: blood, sampled at baseline. The clonotype comes from a person between 30 and 80 years old with non-small cell lung cancer. The CDR3 DNA follows: TGTGCCAGCAGCTTAGATCGGCTCTCTAGCTACGAGCAGTACTTC. It yields the protein CASSLDRLSSYEQYF.